Following are 21 T cell receptor beta chains from one sample sequenced in a study of T cell changes during pregnancy in multiple sclerosis (dated by TCRdb to between 2017 and 2020). Receptor libraries were prepared by the immunoSEQ multiplex PCR assay. TCRdb obtained this table from immuneACCESS and retained in-frame rearrangements with V and J assigned. These tables miss some clones; where compared with another copy, unresolved V genes account for less than half of the shortfall, and the remainder is unexplained. This sample holds roughly 61,000 clones; 85% to 90% were observed only once. 0.89% of the sample belongs to the ten largest clones. The material was peripheral blood, obtained in the first trimester of pregnancy. All receptors come from a female donor in good health, enrolled as a control in a pregnancy study.

This clone was seen more than once but under ten times. This chain uses TRBV7-2 with TRBJ1-5, with 8 bases identical to TRBD1. The CDR3 has 13 amino acids. The trim removed 8 bases at V and 7 bases at J, leaving 7 bases unmatched. Germline lookup yields CDR1 SGHTA and CDR2 FQGNSA. The CDR3 DNA reads as TGTGCCAGCGCGGACAGGGTGGGCCAGCCCCAGCATTTT. Translated, it gives CASADRVGQPQHF. The whole variable domain, remainder taken from reference TRBV7-2 and TRBJ1-5, is GAGVSQSPSNKVTEKGKDVELRCDPISGHTALYWYRQSLGQGLEFLIYFQGNSAPDKSGLPSDRFSAERTGGSVSTLTIQRTQQEDSAVYLCASADRVGQPQHFGDGTRLSIL.

This chain uses TRBV5-4 with TRBJ1-2; D may be TRBD1 (5 bases). The V and J ends lost 1 base and 3 bases respectively, with 10 bases between them. The CDR3 totals 14 residues. The germline gives CDR1 SGHNT, CDR2 YYREEE (reference sequence). The CDR3 bases are TGTGCCAGCAGCTTGCAGGCGACAGACTATGGCTACACCTTC. It is translated as CASSLQATDYGYTF.

This clone showed up just a few times. CDR3 coding DNA: TGTGCCAGCAGTCTCTCTACAGGGGGCCGGTCACCCCTCCACTTT. It translates to CASSLSTGGRSPLHF. This chain uses TRBV6-5 with TRBJ1-6, with 9 bases that match TRBD1. V trimming: 5 bases; J trimming: 10 bases; junction bases outside the gene matches: 9. The CDR3 spans 15 residues. Germline CDR1 and CDR2: MNHEY and SVGAGI.

V usage is TRBV25-1 and J usage is TRBJ2-7; the match to TRBD1 covers 7 bases. Trimming at V came to 5 bases and at J to 2 bases, leaving 6 bases not matched to a gene. CDR1 is MGHDK and CDR2 is SYGVNS in the germline V gene. The CDR3 is 14 amino acids. The CDR3 nucleotides are TGTGCCAGCAGTATGGGACAGCGAACCTACGAGCAGTACTTC. As protein: CASSMGQRTYEQYF.

The chain couples TRBV4-2 to TRBJ2-1; D perhaps matches TRBD2 (7 bases). The CDR3 is 16 residues long. Trimming took off 4 bases at V and 6 bases at J, with 19 bases between the two ends. Per the germline V gene, CDR1 is LGHNA and CDR2 is YNFKEQ. The CDR3 DNA reads TGTGCCAGCAGCCTAGAGGGTGGGGGGGGCTCCAATGAGCAGTTCTTC. Translation gives CASSLEGGGGSNEQFF.

This clone came up once. The chain links TRBV7-9 to TRBJ1-2; D unresolved. CDR3 length equals 12 residues. V was cut by 4 bases and J by 4 bases, with 7 bases left in between. Germline lookup yields CDR1 SEHNR and CDR2 FQNEAQ (reference sequence). Here the CDR3 reads CASSSEAYGYTF. The CDR3 nucleotides read TGTGCCAGCAGCTCTGAGGCCTATGGCTACACCTTC.

This sequence joins TRBV5-6 and TRBJ2-7; D may be TRBD2 (6 bases). Trimming shortened V by 2 bases and J by 1 base, and 16 bases separated the two germline ends. CDR3 length: 16 residues. In germline, CDR1 is SGHDT, CDR2 YYEEEE. The chain's CDR3 is CASSFMTGTVSYEQYF. The CDR3 nucleotides are TGTGCCAGCAGCTTTATGACCGGGACTGTGTCCTACGAGCAGTACTTC.

The chain carries TRBV28 and TRBJ2-7; D possibly corresponds to TRBD1 (6 bases). The V end lost 5 bases, the J end lost 3 bases, and 14 bases lay between the germline ends. The CDR3 extends over 14 amino acids. Germline CDR1 MDHEN, CDR2 SYDVKM. The CDR3 region has the DNA TGTGCCAGCAGTCAACTGGGGGACAACTACGAGCAGTACTTC. Amino acid sequence: CASSQLGDNYEQYF.

This clone has only a few counts. The rearrangement links TRBV6-5 to TRBJ1-1; D remains ambiguous. V was cut by 5 bases and J by 6 bases, with 10 bases left in between. The CDR3 extends over 12 amino acids. CDR1 and CDR2 from the germline V gene are MNHEY and SVGAGI. CDR3 residues: CASSSIEAEAFF. Written as DNA, the CDR3 is TGTGCCAGCAGTAGTATCGAGGCTGAAGCTTTCTTT.

The rearrangement joins TRBV11-3 to TRBJ1-2, with 9 nucleotides matching TRBD1. The V gene's germline CDR1 is SGHNT and CDR2 YENEEA. The V segment lost 8 bases and the J segment 2 bases; nucleotides outside the gene matches: 6. The CDR3 totals 14 residues. In nucleotides, the CDR3 is TGTGCCAGCTCCCGACAGGGGGGGAACTATGGCTACACCTTC. Its translation: CASSRQGGNYGYTF.

The gene calls are TRBV7-2 and TRBJ1-5; D may be TRBD1 (6 bases). With 0 bases removed from V and 5 bases from J, the gap between germline ends came to 11 bases. CDR1 and CDR2 (germline): SGHTA, FQGNSA. The CDR3 consists of 15 residues. The CDR3 sequence: CASSLAAGADQPQHF. CDR3 bases: TGTGCCAGCAGCTTAGCGGCAGGGGCCGATCAGCCCCAGCATTTT.

The V and J genes are TRBV4-3 and TRBJ2-1; 8 bases are a match to TRBD1. The CDR3 runs to 15 residues. The trim removed 1 base at V and 5 bases at J, leaving 4 bases unmatched. Germline V lookup: CDR1 LGHNA, CDR2 YSLEER. CDR3 nucleotide sequence: TGCGCCAGCAGCCAAGTTTACAGGGGGGACAATGAGCAGTTCTTC. Translated, it gives CASSQVYRGDNEQFF.

The chain links TRBV4-2 to TRBJ2-1; 9 bases match TRBD1. CDR1 is LGHNA and CDR2 is YNFKEQ in the germline V gene. V lost 4 bases, J lost 3 bases, and 4 bases stayed unmatched. The CDR3 has 15 residues. The CDR3 loop is CASSPGTGSYNEQFF. CDR3 coding DNA: TGTGCCAGCAGCCCCGGGACAGGGAGCTACAATGAGCAGTTCTTC.

The chain carries TRBV19 and TRBJ2-3; D is perhaps TRBD2 (6 bases). The CDR3 has 15 residues. The V and J ends lost 6 bases and 0 bases respectively, with 13 bases between them. CDR1 and CDR2 (germline): LNHDA, SQIVND (reference sequence). CDR3 residues: CASSPLALSTDTQYF. CDR3 nucleotide sequence: TGTGCCAGTAGCCCACTAGCCCTTAGCACAGATACGCAGTATTTT.

V gene TRBV4-3 combines with J gene TRBJ1-4; possibly TRBD1 for D (6 bases). Deletions cut 2 bases from V and 1 base from J, with 20 bases between. The germline gives CDR1 LGHNA, CDR2 YSLEER. CDR3 length equals 19 residues. The CDR3 region is CASSQFKPGVSITNEKLFF. The DNA for the CDR3 is TGCGCCAGCAGCCAATTTAAGCCAGGGGTGTCCATAACTAATGAAAAACTGTTTTTT.

V gene TRBV18 combines with J gene TRBJ2-5; no reliable D call. Germline-derived CDR1 and CDR2 are KGHSH and LQKENI. V lost 6 bases and J 2 bases, leaving 7 bases between the germline ends. The CDR3 runs 12 residues. CDR3 loop: CASSDRQETQYF. The CDR3 DNA sequence: TGTGCCAGCTCTGATAGACAAGAGACCCAGTACTTC.

V and J are TRBV21-1 and TRBJ2-1; the D call TRBD2 from the table was never checked on the DNA. TRBV21-1 is reported as a pseudogene. This CDR3 has 13 residues. CDR3 sequence reads: CASSNRPGDEQFF. The CDR3 bases are TGTGCCAGCAGCAACCGACCGGGGGATGAGCAGTTCTTC.

The CDR3 sequence is CASSPSTIGRNTIYF. The CDR3, as DNA: TGTGCCAGCAGCCCTTCGACTATTGGGAGAAACACCATATATTTT. The chain joins TRBV14 to TRBJ1-3; unclear D gene. V lost 4 bases and J lost 5, with 15 bases in between. The V gene's germline CDR1 is SGHDN and CDR2 FVKESK. The CDR3 contains 15 residues.

This clone was detected only a few times. This chain joins TRBV7-2 and TRBJ1-2; 9 bases agree with TRBD1. The CDR3 runs to 15 residues. The V segment lost 10 bases and the J segment 4 bases; nucleotides outside the gene matches: 13. The germline V gene has CDR1 SGHTA and CDR2 FQGNSA. The CDR3 is CATERTGDYSYGYTF. The CDR3 region has the DNA TGTGCCACAGAAAGGACAGGGGACTACTCCTATGGCTACACCTTC.

The J gene is TRBJ2-1, the V gene TRBV7-9; tentative D call: TRBD2 (5 bases). V was pared by 11 bases and J by 4 bases, with 12 bases between. The CDR3 has 12 residues. Per the germline V gene, CDR1 is SEHNR and CDR2 is FQNEAQ (reference sequence). The DNA of the CDR3 is TGTGCCTACCCGAGGGTTTACAATGAGCAGTTCTTC. Its protein is CAYPRVYNEQFF.

The rearrangement uses TRBV7-9 and TRBJ2-5, with 8 bases matching TRBD2. Unmatched junction bases numbered 10, after V lost 10 bases and J lost 3 bases. The CDR3 extends over 14 amino acids. The germline CDR1 and CDR2 sequences are SEHNR and FQNEAQ (reference sequence). The CDR3 region is CATIAGLYEETQYF. For the CDR3, the DNA is TGTGCCACTATAGCGGGGCTATATGAAGAGACCCAGTACTTC. Variable domain in full (rest from reference TRBV7-9 and TRBJ2-5): DTGVSQNPRHKITKRGQNVTFRCDPISEHNRLYWYRQTLGQGPEFLTYFQNEAQLEKSRLLSDRFSAERPKGSFSTLEIQRTEQGDSAMYLCATIAGLYEETQYFGPGTRLLVL.